This T cell receptor beta chain was identified during a study of long-term antiretroviral therapy in people with HIV. Concerning this clone itself: Antigen: not known.

Whole-study results and caveats: Before ART, certain clones expanded, and these dominated the repertoire at all time points.

Germline V CDR1 and CDR2: SGHRS, YFSETQ. Trimming took 1 base from V and 5 from J, leaving 12 bases between them. This CDR3 is built from 15 residues. Version v3.0 of the immunoSEQ assay was performed at survey level. Measured with immunoSEQ multiplex PCR; TCRdb has only the in-frame clones, and not every one. The sample holds tens of thousands of clones, approximately 82% seen once. The specimen was unsorted PBMCs, collected 3 years after starting antiretroviral therapy. The V and J genes are TRBV5-1 and TRBJ1-4; D not resolved. The clonotype was recovered from a man aged 45 to 65 with HIV. The CDR3 is CASSLFASQNEKLFF. CDR3 bases: TGCGCCAGCAGCTTGTTCGCATCCCAGAATGAAAAACTGTTTTTT.